This paragraph reports one T cell receptor beta chain. The sample holds other DNA sequences that translate to the same CDR3. Per the study methods: Junction-only immunoSEQ data arrived without quality scores, meaning filtering differed. The repertoire was sequenced with immunoSEQ multiplex PCR; TCRdb's copy has only in-frame clones and lacks some. That table furnishes V, J and clone size, whereas the DNA furnished D and trimming. The sample includes about 1,900,000 clones, about 95% seen only once; the top ten take under 1.5%. Naive CD8 populations comprised CD45RO-negative cells positively selected for CCR7, excluding terminally differentiated effector memory CD45RA+ cells. The data were obtained in a study of shared clonotypes between healthy human individuals. Between the trimmed V and J ends, which lost 0 bases and 2 bases, there was a span of 11 bases. Germline V gene sequence: CDR1 MNHEY, CDR2 SVGAGI. The CDR3 length is 15 residues.

The source is a man between 18 and 29 years old in good health. Specimen: naive CD8+ T cells sorted from blood. The rearrangement uses TRBV6-5 and TRBJ2-7, with a weak D call TRBD1 (6 bases). The CDR3 DNA follows: TGTGCCAGCAGTTACTCAGGGGGAGCGGCCTACGAGCAGTACTTC. Its protein product is CASSYSGGAAYEQYF.